The 17 T cell receptor beta chains given below trace back to one sample, sequenced in a study of monozygotic twins with inflammatory bowel disease. One entry per CDR3 protein, without DNA, is what TCRdb gives after re-calling the 5' RACE reads. In all, the sample yields some 200,000 distinct CDR3 sequences. Sequenced sample: blood. The receptors here all came from a human donor with ulcerative colitis or Crohn's disease, or a healthy co-twin of an affected twin (not recorded which).

The chain carries TRBV7-8 and TRBJ2-7; TCRdb calls TRBD1, which cannot be checked without DNA. The CDR3 consists of 15 residues. Looked up from germline, CDR1 is SGHVS and CDR2 is FQNEAQ. This CDR3 reads CASSLMTGGSYEQYF. The full variable domain, with the rest looked up from reference TRBV7-8 and TRBJ2-7, is GAGVSQSPRYKVAKRGQDVALRCDPISGHVSLFWYQQALGQGPEFLTYFQNEAQLDKSGLPSDRFFAERPEGSVSTLKIQRTQQEDSAVYLCASSLMTGGSYEQYFGPGTRLTVT.

The V gene is TRBV28, the J gene TRBJ2-7; TCRdb lists TRBD2, though no DNA is available to test this call. CDR1 and CDR2 from the germline V gene are MDHEN and SYDVKM. The CDR3 is 13 residues long. The CDR3 protein is CASSLPAPYEQYF.

This chain joins TRBV4-1 and TRBJ2-7; TCRdb gives TRBD1 as the D gene, but with no DNA this cannot be confirmed. The CDR3 runs to 14 residues. From germline, CDR1 is MGHRA and CDR2 YSYEKL. This CDR3 reads CASSQENRGYEQYF.

This chain joins TRBV27 and TRBJ1-3. Germline CDR1 and CDR2: MNHEY and SMNVEV (reference sequence). This CDR3 contains 13 residues. The CDR3 region is CASSLYPGNTIYF.

The J gene is TRBJ2-1, the V gene TRBV28; TCRdb calls TRBD2, which cannot be checked without DNA. There are 16 residues in the CDR3. Germline loops: CDR1 MDHEN, CDR2 SYDVKM. CDR3 sequence reads: CASSLSWREGGNEQFF.

The genes are TRBV5-4 and TRBJ1-4; TCRdb's D gene call, TRBD1, goes unchecked for lack of DNA. Germline CDR1 reads SGHNT; CDR2 reads YYREEE (reference sequence). The CDR3 runs 15 residues. CDR3 loop: CASSWGTGVEEKLFF.

The chain carries TRBV6-1 and TRBJ2-1; with no DNA, the TCRdb D assignment of TRBD1 cannot be verified. CDR3 length equals 14 residues. Germline CDR1 MNHNS, CDR2 SASEGT. CDR3: CASKGQGGYNEQFF.

V gene TRBV24-1 combines with J gene TRBJ2-3. Germline CDR1 reads KGHDR; CDR2 reads SFDVKD. The CDR3 totals 13 residues. CDR3 sequence reads: CATSDLGVDTQYF.

This chain connects TRBV11-2 to TRBJ2-5. Per the germline V gene, CDR1 is SGHAT and CDR2 is FQNNGV. The CDR3 consists of 12 residues. The CDR3 is CASSLDTETQYF.

The V and J genes are TRBV9 and TRBJ2-2; TCRdb proposes TRBD1, but this gene call is untestable without DNA. Per the germline V gene, CDR1 is SGDLS and CDR2 is YYNGEE. The CDR3 covers 15 residues. CDR3 sequence reads: CASSLHSGGTGELFF.

The gene calls are TRBV25-1 and TRBJ2-5; the TCRdb call, TRBD1, lacks DNA for checking. Per the germline V gene, CDR1 is MGHDK and CDR2 is SYGVNS. This CDR3 spans 14 amino acids. CDR3: CAISAGGFKETQYF.

The chain couples TRBV6-1 to TRBJ1-1. From germline, CDR1 is MNHNS and CDR2 SASEGT. The CDR3 is 14 residues long. CDR3 in amino acids: CASRAGTANTEAFF.

V is TRBV25-1 and J is TRBJ1-2. Germline CDR1 reads MGHDK; CDR2 reads SYGVNS. This CDR3 region has 18 residues. CDR3 sequence reads: CASSEWDFEKGANYGYTF.

The V gene is TRBV5-1, the J gene TRBJ1-2; as DNA is missing, the TRBD1 call by TCRdb cannot be tested. This CDR3 spans 14 amino acids. CDR1 is SGHRS and CDR2 is YFSETQ in the germline V gene. The CDR3 loop reads CASSETGQVDGYTF.

The rearrangement joins TRBV6-1 to TRBJ1-4; TCRdb indicates TRBD1, and absent DNA this call remains unverified. This CDR3 has 17 amino acids. Germline values: CDR1 MNHNS, CDR2 SASEGT. The CDR3 reads CASSNTGAFATNEKLFF.

CDR3 residues: CASSGLGETYEQYF. This chain connects TRBV27 to TRBJ2-7; TCRdb calls TRBD2, which cannot be checked without DNA. The CDR3 loop spans 14 amino acids. Per the germline V gene, CDR1 is MNHEY and CDR2 is SMNVEV (reference sequence).

The chain has TRBV18 and TRBJ2-7; TCRdb indicates TRBD1, and absent DNA this call remains unverified. The CDR3 totals 15 residues. Germline CDR1 KGHSH, CDR2 LQKENI. The CDR3 loop is CASSPSGQKFGEQYF.